This T cell receptor (beta chain) was sequenced in a study of cytomegalovirus exposure and HLA in healthy donors. With 60 Vbeta and 13 Jbeta primers, the PCR was carried out. Produced via immunoSEQ multiplex PCR; TCRdb's table is partial and in-frame only. The table has about 110,000 clones, about two thirds seen once. Germline CDR1 reads MNHEY; CDR2 reads SVGAGI. Germline trimming cut 6 bases from V and 5 bases from J; bases unmatched to any gene: 4. CDR3 length equals 13 residues. This TCR was sampled from a woman aged 40 to 50 in good health and CMV-seropositive. The gene calls are TRBV6-5 and TRBJ2-5; 9 bases line up with TRBD1. The specimen was PBMCs. CDR3 residues: CASRQGAGETQYF. The CDR3 bases are TGTGCCAGCAGACAGGGGGCAGGGGAGACCCAGTACTTC.